This T cell receptor (beta chain) was profiled in a study of cytotoxic CD8 clonotypes in ibrutinib-treated CLL. About the study: Collecting the response samples happened after a median 12 months of treatment, with a range of 6 to 36. Study-wide findings and caveats: Higher circulating CD8+ T-cell counts strongly accompanied higher baseline clonality, above age-matched healthy donors. Clonality went up at the time of ibrutinib response, stayed stable in sustained remission, and later dropped back toward its baseline level at progression.

This clone was detected once. Its target is not known. Data came from immunoSEQ multiplex PCR; TCRdb stores just in-frame clones and leaves some out. The sample comprises some 120,000 clones, 80% to 85% of which are singletons, and less than 4% rests with the top ten. The germline gives CDR1 MNHNS, CDR2 SASEGT. The V gene lost 8 bases and the J gene lost 1 base, with 11 bases spanning the gap. The CDR3 consists of 13 residues. Sample: PBMCs, taken after 24 months of ibrutinib treatment. The receptor was derived from a human donor with chronic lymphocytic leukemia. The chain uses TRBV6-1 and TRBJ1-1; D is ambiguous. The CDR3 loop reads CASLRPTNTEAFF. The CDR3 DNA reads as TGTGCCAGCCTCAGGCCTACGAACACTGAAGCTTTCTTT.